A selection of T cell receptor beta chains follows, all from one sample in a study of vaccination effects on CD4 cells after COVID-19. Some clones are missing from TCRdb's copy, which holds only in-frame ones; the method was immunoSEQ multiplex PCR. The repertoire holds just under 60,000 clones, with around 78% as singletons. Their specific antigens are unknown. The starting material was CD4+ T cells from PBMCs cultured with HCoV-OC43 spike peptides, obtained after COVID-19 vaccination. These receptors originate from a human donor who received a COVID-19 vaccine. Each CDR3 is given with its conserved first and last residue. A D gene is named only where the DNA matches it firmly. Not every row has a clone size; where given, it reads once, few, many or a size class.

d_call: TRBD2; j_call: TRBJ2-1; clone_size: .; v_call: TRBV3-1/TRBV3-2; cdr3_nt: TGTGCCAGCAGCCTATGGACTAGCGGACCCAATGAGCAGTTCTTC; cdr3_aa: CASSLWTSGPNEQFF
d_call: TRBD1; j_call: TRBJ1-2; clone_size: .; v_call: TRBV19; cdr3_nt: TGTGCCAGTAGTAAGGGACAGCCTCTCTATGGCTACACCTTC; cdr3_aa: CASSKGQPLYGYTF
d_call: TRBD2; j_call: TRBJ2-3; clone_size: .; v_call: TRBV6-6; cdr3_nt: TGTGCCAGCACGGACCCGGGGGGGAGCGCAGATACGCAGTATTTT; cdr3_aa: CASTDPGGSADTQYF
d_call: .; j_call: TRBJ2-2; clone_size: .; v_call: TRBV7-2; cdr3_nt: TGTGCCAGCAGAGTGGGGCGCTTCGGCGCGGGGGAGCTGTTTTTT; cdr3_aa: CASRVGRFGAGELFF
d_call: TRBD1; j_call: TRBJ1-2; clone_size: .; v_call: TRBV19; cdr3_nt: TGTGCCAGTAGTAGCCTCCGGGACAGGGGCTCATCTAACTATGGCTACACCTTC; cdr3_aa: CASSSLRDRGSSNYGYTF
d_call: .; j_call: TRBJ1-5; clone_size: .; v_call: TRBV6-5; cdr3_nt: TGTGCCAGCAACAAGGGGGGGGGCGGTCAGCCCCAGCATTTT; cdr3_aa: CASNKGGGGQPQHF
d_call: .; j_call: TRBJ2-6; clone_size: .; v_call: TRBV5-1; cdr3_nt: TGCGCCAGCAGCTTCGTGGGCTCTGGGGCCAACGTCCTGACTTTC; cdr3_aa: CASSFVGSGANVLTF
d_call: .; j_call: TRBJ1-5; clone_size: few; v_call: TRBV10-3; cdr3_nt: TGTGCCACCAAAGGATCAGGGTTGAGCAATCAGCCCCAGCATTTT; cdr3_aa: CATKGSGLSNQPQHF
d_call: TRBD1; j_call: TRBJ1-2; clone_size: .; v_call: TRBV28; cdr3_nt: TGTGCCAGCGCCCCAGGGGGCTCAACTAACTATGGCTACACCTTC; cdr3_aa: CASAPGGSTNYGYTF
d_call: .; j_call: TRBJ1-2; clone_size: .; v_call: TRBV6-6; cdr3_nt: TGTGCCAGCAGTTACTCGACACGTAAGGATGGCTACACCTTC; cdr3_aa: CASSYSTRKDGYTF
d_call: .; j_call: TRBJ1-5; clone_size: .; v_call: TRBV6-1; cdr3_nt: TGTGCCAGCAGTGAAGGTCGGATGTCAGCGGCCCAGCATTTT; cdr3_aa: CASSEGRMSAAQHF
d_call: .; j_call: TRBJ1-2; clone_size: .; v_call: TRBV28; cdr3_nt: TGTGCCAGCAGCCCTGGGCTGGGCAGCTATGGCTACACCTTC; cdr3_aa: CASSPGLGSYGYTF
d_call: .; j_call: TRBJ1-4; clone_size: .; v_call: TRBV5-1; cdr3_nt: TGCGCCACCTCGAACGGAGGACACGGGGAAAAACTGTTTTTT; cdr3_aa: CATSNGGHGEKLFF
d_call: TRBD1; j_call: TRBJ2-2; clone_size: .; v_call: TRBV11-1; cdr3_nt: TGTGCCAGCAGCGGGGGACAGGGGCGTATGGCCGGGGAGCTGTTTTTT; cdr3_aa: CASSGGQGRMAGELFF
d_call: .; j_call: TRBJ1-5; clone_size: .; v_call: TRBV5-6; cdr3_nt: TGTGCCAGCAGCACCGGGGTTTCCAATCAGCCCCAGCATTTT; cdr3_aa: CASSTGVSNQPQHF
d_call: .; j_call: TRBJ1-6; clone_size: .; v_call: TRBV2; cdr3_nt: TGTGCCAGCACCGGGACGGAAAATTCACCCCTCCACTTT; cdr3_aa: CASTGTENSPLHF